The next 20 T cell receptor beta chains were all read from a single sample in a study of cytomegalovirus exposure and HLA in healthy donors. Profiled with immunoSEQ multiplex PCR; TCRdb holds only in-frame clones, not every one. The data show just under 65,000 clones, roughly 94% seen once. The sequencing input was PBMCs. These receptors all stem from a woman aged 18-29 years in good health and CMV-seropositive.

The chain couples TRBV5-6 to TRBJ1-5; D is uncertain. The CDR3 sequence is 12 residues long. CDR1 is SGHDT, CDR2 YYEEEE, per germline. V was shortened by 2 bases and J by 7 bases, with 7 bases between the two germline ends. The chain's CDR3 is CASSLGEQPQHF. DNA for the CDR3: TGTGCCAGCAGCTTAGGAGAACAGCCCCAGCATTTT. Together with reference TRBV5-6 and TRBJ1-5, the CDR3 gives the full variable domain: DAGVTQSPTHLIKTRGQQVTLRCSPKSGHDTVSWYQQALGQGPQFIFQYYEEEERQRGNFPDRFSGHQFPNYSSELNVNALLLGDSALYLCASSLGEQPQHFGDGTRLSIL.

V is TRBV18 and J is TRBJ1-1, with D perhaps matching TRBD1 (5 bases). The germline V and J ends were trimmed by 3 bases and 8 bases, with 13 bases remaining between them. The CDR3 covers 13 residues. From germline, CDR1 is KGHSH and CDR2 LQKENI. The CDR3: CASSPRITGEAFF. For the CDR3, the DNA is TGTGCCAGCTCACCGCGGATTACAGGAGAAGCTTTCTTT.

This clone was observed once. The chain combines TRBV5-1 with TRBJ1-5; 7 nucleotides match TRBD1. Germline V CDR1 and CDR2: SGHRS, YFSETQ. There are 14 residues in the CDR3. With V trimmed by 4 bases and J by 1 base, 2 bases remained unmatched. CDR3 nucleotide sequence: TGCGCCAGCAGCCCGGGACAGAGCAATCAGCCCCAGCATTTT. Its translation: CASSPGQSNQPQHF.

The chain couples TRBV19 to TRBJ1-2; TRBD1 matches at 9 bases. V was clipped by 6 bases and J by 6 bases; unmatched bases: 8. The germline CDR1 and CDR2 sequences are LNHDA and SQIVND (reference sequence). The CDR3 is made up of 14 amino acids. In DNA, the CDR3 is TGTGCCAGTAGCAAACCGGGGACAGGGAATGGCTACACCTTC. This encodes CASSKPGTGNGYTF.

The genes are TRBV9 and TRBJ1-3; a weak D match, TRBD1 (6 bases). Germline V gene sequence: CDR1 SGDLS, CDR2 YYNGEE. This CDR3 region has 16 residues. Trimming stripped 4 bases from V and 3 bases from J, with 17 bases between. CDR3 residues: CASSPFPGGLGNTIYF. CDR3 nucleotide sequence: TGTGCCAGCAGCCCGTTTCCTGGGGGCCTTGGAAACACCATATATTTT.

The V call is TRBV7-9, the J call TRBJ1-2; D uncertain. The germline gives CDR1 SEHNR, CDR2 FQNEAQ (reference sequence). The V end lost 1 base, the J end lost 0 bases, and 9 bases lay between the germline ends. The CDR3 loop spans 15 amino acids. Written as DNA, the CDR3 is TGTGCCAGCAGCTTAGTGAGGGTAGCTAACTATGGCTACACCTTC. It encodes CASSLVRVANYGYTF.

The chain has TRBV2 and TRBJ2-3; TRBD2 aligns across 7 bases. Germline V gene sequence: CDR1 SNHLY, CDR2 FYNNEI. V lost 5 bases to trimming and J lost 6 bases; unmatched junction nucleotides: 11. There are 15 residues in the CDR3. Here the CDR3 DNA reads TGTGCCAGCAGTATCCTAGGACTAGGCAGGGATACGCAGTATTTT. Translating gives CASSILGLGRDTQYF.

This clone was observed once. This chain links TRBV5-1 with TRBJ2-1; 11 nucleotides agree with TRBD2. V lost 5 bases and J lost 5; bases outside the gene matches: 3. The CDR3 consists of 14 residues. Germline V gives CDR1 SGHRS, CDR2 YFSETQ. CDR3 DNA sequence: TGCGCCAGCAGTGGGACTAGCGGAAACAATGAGCAGTTCTTC. Amino acid sequence: CASSGTSGNNEQFF.

The chain uses TRBV10-3 and TRBJ2-3; 7 bases map to TRBD1. The V gene's germline CDR1 is ENHRY and CDR2 SYGVKD. The CDR3 is made up of 17 amino acids. With V trimmed by 3 bases and J by 1 base, 10 bases remained unmatched. The CDR3 nucleotides are TGTGCCATCAGTGATAGTCAGACAGGGTCTGGCACAGATACGCAGTATTTT. Protein sequence: CAISDSQTGSGTDTQYF.

This clone has only a few counts. The rearrangement joins TRBV29-1 to TRBJ1-2, with D uncertain. This CDR3 has 12 residues. CDR1 is SQVTM and CDR2 is ANQGSEA in the germline V gene. With 4 bases removed from V and 0 bases from J, the gap between germline ends came to 6 bases. The chain's CDR3 is CSVAAANYGYTF. The DNA for the CDR3 is TGCAGCGTTGCGGCGGCTAACTATGGCTACACCTTC.

This chain uses TRBV30 with TRBJ1-5, with 10 positions matching TRBD1. The J segment lost 5 bases and the V segment lost 2 bases, leaving 3 bases of the junction unmatched. Looked up from germline, CDR1 is GTSNPN and CDR2 is SVGIG (reference sequence). The CDR3 is 14 amino acids. The CDR3 spells CAWSTGQGDQPQHF. CDR3 coding DNA: TGTGCCTGGAGTACAGGACAGGGGGATCAGCCCCAGCATTTT.

The gene calls are TRBV28 and TRBJ2-7, with 7 bases fitting TRBD1. V dropped 5 bases and J dropped 2; count of bases not matched to a gene: 6. CDR1 is MDHEN, CDR2 SYDVKM, per germline. The CDR3 spans 14 residues. The chain's CDR3 is CASSPRTGTYEQYF. The DNA of the CDR3 is TGTGCCAGCAGTCCTCGGACAGGAACCTACGAGCAGTACTTC. The full variable domain, completed using reference TRBV28 and TRBJ2-7, is DVKVTQSSRYLVKRTGEKVFLECVQDMDHENMFWYRQDPGLGLRLIYFSYDVKMKEKGDIPEGYSVSREKKERFSLILESASTNQTSMYLCASSPRTGTYEQYFGPGTRLTVT.

The J gene is TRBJ2-5, the V gene TRBV28; the D gene is possibly TRBD1 (6 bases). V gave up 4 bases and J gave up 3 bases, with 12 bases separating them. The CDR3 covers 14 residues. CDR1 MDHEN and CDR2 SYDVKM come from the germline V gene. CDR3 protein: CASSSPDRKETQYF. The CDR3, as DNA: TGTGCCAGCAGTTCCCCCGACAGGAAAGAGACCCAGTACTTC.

The chain employs TRBV2 and TRBJ2-5; no clear D gene. This CDR3 contains 15 residues. V dropped 4 bases and J dropped 2 bases, with 14 bases sitting between them. Germline loops: CDR1 SNHLY, CDR2 FYNNEI. CDR3 region: CASSAAGRRQETQYF. As DNA, the CDR3 is TGTGCCAGCAGTGCGGCAGGAAGACGTCAAGAGACCCAGTACTTC.

This clone is medium-sized in the sample. The chain links TRBV30 to TRBJ2-3; 10 bases agree with TRBD2. The germline V gene encodes CDR1 GTSNPN and CDR2 SVGIG (reference sequence). V was clipped by 5 bases and J by 2 bases; unmatched bases: 7. The CDR3 has 15 residues. The CDR3 sequence is CAWALAGAVTDTQYF. The CDR3 region has the DNA TGTGCCTGGGCGCTAGCGGGGGCGGTCACAGATACGCAGTATTTT.

V usage is TRBV5-1 and J usage is TRBJ2-2; 8 bases are shared with TRBD1. Germline V lookup: CDR1 SGHRS, CDR2 YFSETQ. The junction had 5 bases not matched to a gene; V was cut back by 5 bases and J by 5 bases. This CDR3 is 14 amino acids long. The CDR3 region is CASRGQGETGELFF. In DNA, the CDR3 is TGCGCCAGCAGAGGACAGGGAGAGACCGGGGAGCTGTTTTTT.

The J gene is TRBJ1-1, the V gene TRBV7-3; D ambiguous. Germline V lookup: CDR1 SGHTA, CDR2 FQGTGA. With 2 bases removed from V and 5 bases from J, the gap between germline ends came to 15 bases. The CDR3 length is 15 residues. The CDR3 sequence is CASSLDVGGGTEAFF. CDR3 nucleotide sequence: TGTGCCAGCAGCTTAGATGTTGGCGGTGGTACTGAAGCTTTCTTT.

Remarks on this clone: Within the sample, other DNA sequences also encode this same CDR3. The J gene is TRBJ2-7, the V gene TRBV11-3; D perhaps matches TRBD2 (5 bases). Trimming took off 1 base at V and 0 bases at J, with 7 bases between the two ends. CDR1 and CDR2 (germline): SGHNT, YENEEA. The CDR3 runs to 14 residues. The CDR3 coding sequence is TGTGCCAGCAGCTTAGGAGGGAGCTCCTACGAGCAGTACTTC. Residues: CASSLGGSSYEQYF.

This clone was observed once. The chain combines TRBV28 with TRBJ2-3; possible D gene TRBD1, 6 bases. Germline values: CDR1 MDHEN, CDR2 SYDVKM. V was cut by 3 bases and J by 6 bases, with 13 bases left in between. The length of the CDR3 is 14 residues. The CDR3 is CASSLAHDRDTQYF. CDR3 DNA sequence: TGTGCCAGCAGTTTGGCCCACGACAGGGATACGCAGTATTTT.

This clone was seen just once. V gene TRBV30 combines with J gene TRBJ2-5; perhaps TRBD2 as D (5 bases). Germline V gives CDR1 GTSNPN, CDR2 SVGIG (reference sequence). This CDR3 spans 12 amino acids. V was trimmed by 5 bases and J by 4 bases, leaving 11 bases between them. CDR3 sequence reads: CAWGLGGETQYF. In DNA, the CDR3 is TGTGCCTGGGGGTTAGGAGGAGAGACCCAGTACTTC.